The present entry profiles one T cell receptor beta chain with its context. As yet, its antigen is unknown. This record belongs to a study of CD8+ T cells in alopecia areata. For the study at large: In an open-label trial, patients got 5 to 10 mg tofacitinib twice daily. Dosing spanned 6 to 18 months on tofacitinib, then 6 months off drug.

Findings and caveats of the study: Scalp lesions, especially in alopecia totalis/universalis, had higher clonality than normal scalp.

Germline CDR1 reads SGHAT; CDR2 reads FQNNGV. The ends were cut back, 3 bases at V and 1 base at J, with 10 bases in the middle. CDR3 length equals 14 residues. The sample's treatment: oral pan-JAK inhibitor, 5-10 mg twice daily. In each case, RNA was isolated and then reverse transcribed into cDNA as the sequencing template. Generated by immunoSEQ multiplex PCR, the TCRdb table keeps only in-frame clones and is missing some. The sample contains under 130,000 clones, approximately 84% of which appear only once. The chain has TRBV11-2 and TRBJ2-7, with D perhaps matching TRBD2 (6 bases). The sequence came from a human donor with alopecia areata. The sample was CD8+ T cells sorted from blood, taken around week 30, from a patient treated with tofacitinib. Here the CDR3 reads CASSFSGWSYEQYF. DNA of the CDR3: TGTGCCAGCAGCTTTAGCGGATGGTCCTACGAGCAGTACTTC.